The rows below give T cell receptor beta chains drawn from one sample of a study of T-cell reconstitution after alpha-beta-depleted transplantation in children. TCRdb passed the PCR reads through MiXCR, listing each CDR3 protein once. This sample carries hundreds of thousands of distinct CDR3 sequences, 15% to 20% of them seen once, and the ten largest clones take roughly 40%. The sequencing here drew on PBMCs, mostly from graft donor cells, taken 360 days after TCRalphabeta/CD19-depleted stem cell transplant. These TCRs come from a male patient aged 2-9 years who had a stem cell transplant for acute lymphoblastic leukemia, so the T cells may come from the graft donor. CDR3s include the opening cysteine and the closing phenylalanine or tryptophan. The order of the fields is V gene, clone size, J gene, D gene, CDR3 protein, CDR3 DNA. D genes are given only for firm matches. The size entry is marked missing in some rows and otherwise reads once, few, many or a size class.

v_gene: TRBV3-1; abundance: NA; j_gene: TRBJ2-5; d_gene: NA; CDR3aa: CASSQVASSGETQYF; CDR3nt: TGTGCCAGCAGCCAAGTAGCCTCTTCGGGAGAGACCCAGTACTTC
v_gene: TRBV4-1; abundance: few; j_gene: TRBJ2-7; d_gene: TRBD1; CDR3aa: CASSHSPDRDPYEQYF; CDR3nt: TGCGCCAGCAGCCATTCCCCTGACAGGGACCCCTACGAGCAGTACTTC
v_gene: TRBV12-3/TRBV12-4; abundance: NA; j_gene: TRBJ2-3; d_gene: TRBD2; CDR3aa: CASSSLAGWGPDTQYF; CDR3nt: TGTGCCAGCAGTTCATTAGCGGGGTGGGGCCCAGATACGCAGTATTTT
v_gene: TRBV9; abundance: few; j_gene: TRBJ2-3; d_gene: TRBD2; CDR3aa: CASSALGGRDTQYF; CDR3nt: TGTGCCAGCAGCGCCTTGGGAGGGAGGGATACGCAGTATTTT
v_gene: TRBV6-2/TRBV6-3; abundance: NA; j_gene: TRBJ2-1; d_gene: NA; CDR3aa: CASSYDGSSYNEQFF; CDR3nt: TGTGCCAGCAGTTACGACGGGAGCTCCTACAATGAGCAGTTCTTC
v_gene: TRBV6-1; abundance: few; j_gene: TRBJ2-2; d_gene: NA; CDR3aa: CASSEMQGLGELFF; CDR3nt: TGTGCCAGCAGTGAAATGCAGGGCCTCGGGGAGCTGTTTTTT
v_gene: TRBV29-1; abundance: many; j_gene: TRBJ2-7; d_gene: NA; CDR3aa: CSARDPGLYEQYF; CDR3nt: TGCAGCGCTAGGGATCCGGGCCTTTACGAGCAGTACTTC
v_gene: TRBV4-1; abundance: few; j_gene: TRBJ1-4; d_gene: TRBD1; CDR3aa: CASSQFGQGRREKLFF; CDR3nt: TGCGCCAGCAGCCAATTCGGACAGGGGAGGCGTGAAAAACTGTTTTTT
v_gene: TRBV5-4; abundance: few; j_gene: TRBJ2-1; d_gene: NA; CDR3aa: CASSTSGKGAYNEQFF; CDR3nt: TGTGCCAGCAGCACGTCAGGGAAAGGGGCCTACAATGAGCAGTTCTTC
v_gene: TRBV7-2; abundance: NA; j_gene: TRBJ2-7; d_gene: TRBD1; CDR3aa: CASSLSGQVTEQYF; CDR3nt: TGTGCCAGCAGCTTATCGGGACAGGTAACAGAGCAGTACTTC
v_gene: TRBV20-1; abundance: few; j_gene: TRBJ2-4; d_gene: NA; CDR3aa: CSGRNGQAGTPNIQYF; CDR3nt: TGCAGTGGAAGGAATGGACAGGCTGGGACTCCAAACATTCAGTACTTC
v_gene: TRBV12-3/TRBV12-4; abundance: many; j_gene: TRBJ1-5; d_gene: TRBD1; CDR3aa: CASSHRQGSGNQPQHF; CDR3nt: TGTGCCAGCAGCCACCGACAGGGTTCGGGCAATCAGCCCCAGCATTTT
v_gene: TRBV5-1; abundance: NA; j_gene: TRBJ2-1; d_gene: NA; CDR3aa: CASSFKGLGYNEQFF; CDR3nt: TGCGCCAGCAGCTTCAAGGGGCTCGGCTACAATGAGCAGTTCTTC
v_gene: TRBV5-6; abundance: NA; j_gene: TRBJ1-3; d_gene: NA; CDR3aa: CASSYRGSGNTIYF; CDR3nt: TGTGCCAGCAGTTATCGGGGATCTGGAAACACCATATATTTT
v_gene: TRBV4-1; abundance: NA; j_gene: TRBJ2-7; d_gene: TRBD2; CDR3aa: CASSRGLAGYEQYF; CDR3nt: TGCGCCAGCAGCCGCGGACTAGCGGGGTACGAGCAGTACTTC
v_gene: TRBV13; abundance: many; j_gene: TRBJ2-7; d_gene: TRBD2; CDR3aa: CASSLAGGRSYEQYF; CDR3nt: TGTGCCAGCAGCTTAGCCGGCGGGAGGTCCTACGAGCAGTACTTC
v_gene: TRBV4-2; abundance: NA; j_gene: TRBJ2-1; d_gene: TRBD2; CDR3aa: CASSLSSGRAGNEQFF; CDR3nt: TGTGCCAGCAGCCTCTCGAGCGGGAGGGCAGGGAATGAGCAGTTCTTC
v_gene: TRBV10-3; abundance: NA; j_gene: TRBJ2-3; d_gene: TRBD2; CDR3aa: CAISATSGADTQYF; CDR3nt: TGTGCCATCAGTGCGACTAGCGGGGCAGATACGCAGTATTTT
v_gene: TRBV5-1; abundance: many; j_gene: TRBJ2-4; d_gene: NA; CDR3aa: CASSLGRVNIQYF; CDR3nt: TGCGCCAGCAGCTTGGGCAGGGTAAACATTCAGTACTTC
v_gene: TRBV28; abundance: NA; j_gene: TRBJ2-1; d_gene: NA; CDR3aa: CASSFGASEQFF; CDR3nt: TGTGCCAGCAGTTTTGGAGCCTCCGAGCAGTTCTTC
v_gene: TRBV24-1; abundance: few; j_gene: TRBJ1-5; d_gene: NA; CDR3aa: CATPQGLERLYSNQPQHF; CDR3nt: TGTGCTACTCCCCAGGGGCTGGAACGCCTCTATAGCAATCAGCCCCAGCATTTT
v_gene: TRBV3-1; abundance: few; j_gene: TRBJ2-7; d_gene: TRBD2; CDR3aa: CASSPLVSGSGEQYF; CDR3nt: TGTGCCAGCAGCCCTCTAGTTAGCGGGTCTGGCGAGCAGTACTTC
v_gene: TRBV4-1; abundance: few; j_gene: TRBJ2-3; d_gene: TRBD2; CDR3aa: CASSPGLADITDTQYF; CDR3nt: TGCGCCAGCAGCCCCGGACTAGCGGATATCACAGATACGCAGTATTTT
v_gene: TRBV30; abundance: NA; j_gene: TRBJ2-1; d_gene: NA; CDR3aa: CAWSKKRRLGYYNEQFF; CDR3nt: TGTGCCTGGAGTAAAAAGCGGAGGTTAGGGTACTACAATGAGCAGTTCTTC
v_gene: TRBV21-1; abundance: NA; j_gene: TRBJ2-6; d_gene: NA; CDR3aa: CASSRRETWWGSGANVLTF; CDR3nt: NA
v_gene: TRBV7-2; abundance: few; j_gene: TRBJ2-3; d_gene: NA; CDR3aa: CASSLGVASSQYF; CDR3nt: TGTGCCAGCAGCTTAGGTGTGGCTAGCTCGCAGTATTTT
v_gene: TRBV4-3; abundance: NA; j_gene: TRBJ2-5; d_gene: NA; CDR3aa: CASSQAGSQETQYF; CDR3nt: TGCGCCAGCAGCCAAGCAGGCTCCCAAGAGACCCAGTACTTC
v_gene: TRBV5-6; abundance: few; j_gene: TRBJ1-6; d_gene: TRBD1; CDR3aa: CASSLGQGLSSPLHF; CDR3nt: TGTGCCAGCAGCCTTGGACAGGGGTTGAGCTCACCCCTCCACTTT
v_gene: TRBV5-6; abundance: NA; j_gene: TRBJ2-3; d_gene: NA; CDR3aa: CASSLGIELPTDTQYF; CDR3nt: TGTGCCAGCAGCTTGGGGATTGAACTCCCCACAGATACGCAGTATTTT
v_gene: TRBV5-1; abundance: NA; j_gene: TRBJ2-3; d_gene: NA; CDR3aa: CASSFSGADTDTQYF; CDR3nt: TGCGCCAGCAGCTTTAGCGGAGCGGACACAGATACGCAGTATTTT
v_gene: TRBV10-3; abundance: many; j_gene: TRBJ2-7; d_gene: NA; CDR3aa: CATARTVSEQYF; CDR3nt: TGTGCCACGGCCAGGACTGTGAGTGAGCAGTACTTC
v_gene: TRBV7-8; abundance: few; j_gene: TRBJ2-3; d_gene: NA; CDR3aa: CASSPEGVAASTDTQYF; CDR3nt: TGTGCCAGCAGCCCAGAGGGGGTGGCAGCTAGCACAGATACGCAGTATTTT
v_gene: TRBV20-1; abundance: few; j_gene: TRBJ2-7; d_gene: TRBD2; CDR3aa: CSARKAGTSLSYEQYF; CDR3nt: TGCAGTGCTAGAAAAGCCGGGACTAGCCTATCCTACGAGCAGTACTTC
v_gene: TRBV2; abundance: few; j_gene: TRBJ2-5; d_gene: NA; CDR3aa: CASMGGIGETQYF; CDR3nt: TGTGCCAGCATGGGTGGTATAGGAGAGACCCAGTACTTC
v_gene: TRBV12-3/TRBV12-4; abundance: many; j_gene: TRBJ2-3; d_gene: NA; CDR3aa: CASSLAGGSTDTQYF; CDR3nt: TGTGCCAGCAGTTTAGCGGGCGGCAGCACAGATACGCAGTATTTT
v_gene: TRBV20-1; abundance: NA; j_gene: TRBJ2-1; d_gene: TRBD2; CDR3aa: CSVPGLAEYNEQFF; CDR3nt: TGCAGTGTCCCGGGACTAGCGGAGTACAATGAGCAGTTCTTC
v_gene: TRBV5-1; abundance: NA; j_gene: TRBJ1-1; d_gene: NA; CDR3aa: CASSLEPLDTEAFF; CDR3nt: TGCGCCAGCAGCCTAGAGCCATTGGACACTGAAGCTTTCTTT
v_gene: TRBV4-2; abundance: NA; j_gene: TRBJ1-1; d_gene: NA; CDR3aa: CASSQGFSDSAVAFF; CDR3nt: TGTGCCAGCAGCCAAGGTTTTTCCGACTCCGCGGTGGCTTTCTTT
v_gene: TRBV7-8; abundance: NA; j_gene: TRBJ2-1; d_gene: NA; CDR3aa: CASSLGGRDEQFF; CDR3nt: TGTGCCAGCAGCTTAGGGGGCCGGGATGAGCAGTTCTTC
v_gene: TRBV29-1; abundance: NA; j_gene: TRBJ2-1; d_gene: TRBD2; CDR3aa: CSVEGSLAGAARFF; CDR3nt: TGCAGCGTTGAGGGCTCCCTAGCGGGAGCCGCTAGGTTCTTC
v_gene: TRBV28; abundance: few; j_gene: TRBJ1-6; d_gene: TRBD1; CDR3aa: CASSGPQGVSNSPLHF; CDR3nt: TGTGCCAGCAGTGGGCCACAGGGGGTTTCCAATTCACCCCTCCACTTT
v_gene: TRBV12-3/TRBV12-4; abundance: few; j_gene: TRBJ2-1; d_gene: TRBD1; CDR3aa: CASSFDRGEQFF; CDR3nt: TGTGCCAGCAGTTTCGACAGGGGTGAGCAGTTCTTC
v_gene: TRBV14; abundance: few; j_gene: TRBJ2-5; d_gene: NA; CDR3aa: CASSQRFGSRETQYF; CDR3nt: TGTGCCAGCAGCCAAAGGTTCGGGAGCCGAGAGACCCAGTACTTC
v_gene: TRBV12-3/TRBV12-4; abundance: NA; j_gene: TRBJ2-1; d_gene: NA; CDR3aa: CASSDPSYNEQFF; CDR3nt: TGTGCCAGCAGTGATCCCTCCTACAATGAGCAGTTCTTC
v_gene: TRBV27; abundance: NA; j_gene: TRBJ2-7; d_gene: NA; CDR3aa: CASSPSTGKITYEQYF; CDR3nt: TGTGCCAGCAGTCCATCAACAGGAAAGATTACCTACGAGCAGTACTTC
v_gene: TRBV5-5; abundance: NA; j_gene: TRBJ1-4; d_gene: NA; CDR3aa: CASSLAPGQGSEKLFF; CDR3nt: TGTGCCAGCAGCTTGGCTCCGGGGCAGGGGAGTGAAAAACTGTTTTTT
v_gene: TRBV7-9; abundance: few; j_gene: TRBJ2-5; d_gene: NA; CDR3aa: CASNSGGVQETQYF; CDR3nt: TGTGCCAGCAACTCGGGCGGTGTCCAAGAGACCCAGTACTTC
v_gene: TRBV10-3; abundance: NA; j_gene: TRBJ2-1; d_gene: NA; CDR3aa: CAISGPPYNEQFF; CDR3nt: TGTGCCATCAGCGGACCTCCCTACAATGAGCAGTTCTTC
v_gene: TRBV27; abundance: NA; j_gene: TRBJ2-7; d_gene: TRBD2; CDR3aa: CASSLGSGRIYEQYF; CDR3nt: TGTGCCAGCAGTTTGGGTAGCGGGAGAATCTACGAGCAGTACTTC
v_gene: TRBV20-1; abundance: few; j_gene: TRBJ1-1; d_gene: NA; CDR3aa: CSARPGSTEAFF; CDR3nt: TGCAGTGCTAGGCCGGGATCGACTGAAGCTTTCTTT